The rows below give T cell receptor beta chains drawn from one sample of a study of tumor-infiltrating lymphocytes in primary liver carcinoma. TCRdb recomputed calls from the multiplex PCR reads with MiXCR, one row per CDR3 protein. The repertoire consists of over 45,000 distinct CDR3 sequences, with 60% to 85% occurring once and the leading ten covering around 30%. Sequences were obtained from liver tumor tissue from sampling region 5. The receptors originated from a man aged 40-49 years with primary liver carcinoma and hepatitis B virus infection. CDR3s include the opening cysteine and the closing phenylalanine or tryptophan. A D gene is named only where the DNA matches it firmly. Rows may omit the clone size; those that give it use once, few, many or a size class.

V: TRBV6-6
J: TRBJ2-1
size: -
D: -
CDR3: CASSHSVNGQFF
DNA: TGTGCCAGCAGTCACTCGGTCAATGGGCAGTTCTTC

V: TRBV6-1
J: TRBJ2-3
size: -
D: TRBD2
CDR3: CASSEPSSGPYSTDTQYF
DNA: TGTGCCAGCAGTGAACCATCTAGCGGACCGTATAGTACAGATACGCAGTATTTT

V: TRBV6-6
J: TRBJ1-4
size: -
D: -
CDR3: CAGSTGGRRGEEKLIF
DNA: TGTGCCGGCAGTACCGGGGGACGCCGGGGAGAAGAAAAACTGATTTTT

V: TRBV29-1
J: TRBJ1-1
size: many
D: -
CDR3: CSVTQGGDTEAFF
DNA: TGCAGCGTGACACAGGGTGGAGACACTGAAGCTTTCTTT

V: TRBV6-1
J: TRBJ2-3
size: -
D: -
CDR3: CANSLRQVSETQYF
DNA: TGTGCCAACAGCCTCCGACAGGTTTCAGAAACGCAGTATTTT

V: TRBV20-1
J: TRBJ1-3
size: -
D: -
CDR3: CGAATGAGNTIYF
DNA: TGCGGTGCCGCGACAGGAGCTGGAAACACCATATATTTT

V: TRBV4-1
J: TRBJ2-3
size: -
D: -
CDR3: CTSSQVGAATQYF
DNA: TGCACCAGCAGCCAAGTAGGGGCAGCTACGCAGTATTTT

V: TRBV10-3
J: TRBJ2-2
size: many
D: TRBD2
CDR3: CAIGASGSNTGELFF
DNA: TGTGCCATCGGGGCTAGCGGGTCGAACACCGGGGAGCTGTTTTTT

V: TRBV6-1
J: TRBJ2-2
size: -
D: -
CDR3: CASSPGPTSDTGEMFF
DNA: TGTGCCAGTAGTCCCGGGCCCACTTCGGACACCGGGGAGATGTTTTTT

V: TRBV12-3/TRBV12-4
J: TRBJ2-5
size: -
D: TRBD2
CDR3: CASSSGVAGGEAQYF
DNA: TGTGCCAGCAGTTCGGGAGTAGCGGGAGGGGAGGCCCAGTACTTC

V: TRBV6-5
J: TRBJ2-7
size: -
D: TRBD2
CDR3: CASRPEGLSYEQYF
DNA: TGCGCCTCCAGGCCGGAGGGACTATCCTACGAGCAGTATTTC

V: TRBV11-2
J: TRBJ2-7
size: -
D: -
CDR3: CTSSSAQGDEQYF
DNA: TGTACCAGCAGCTCTGCCCAGGGTGACGAGCAGTACTTC

V: TRBV4-1
J: TRBJ2-1
size: -
D: -
CDR3: CASSQEPIGGDSYKEQFF
DNA: TGCGCTAGCAGCCAAGAACCGATAGGCGGTGACTCCTACAAAGAGCAGTTCTTC

V: TRBV28
J: TRBJ2-5
size: many
D: -
CDR3: CASTYLRAGDQETQYF
DNA: TGTGCCAGCACCTACCTGAGGGCAGGGGATCAAGAGACCCAGTACTTC

V: TRBV30
J: TRBJ1-5
size: many
D: TRBD1
CDR3: CAWSQGATDQPQHF
DNA: TGTGCCTGGAGTCAGGGGGCGACGGATCAGCCCCAGCATTTT

V: TRBV12-3/TRBV12-4
J: TRBJ2-3
size: -
D: -
CDR3: CASSLQDGTDAHYF
DNA: TGTGCCAGCAGTTTACAGGACGGCACAGATGCGCACTATTTT

V: TRBV29-1
J: TRBJ2-3
size: -
D: -
CDR3: CSVVWVATTDTQYF
DNA: TGCAGCGTCGTTTGGGTGGCCACTACTGATACGCAGTATTTT

V: TRBV2
J: TRBJ2-7
size: few
D: -
CDR3: CASTWRAYEQYF
DNA: TGTGCCAGCACATGGAGGGCCTACGAGCAGTATTTC

V: TRBV6-1
J: TRBJ2-7
size: many
D: -
CDR3: CASREGRRDDEQYF
DNA: TGTGCCAGCAGGGAGGGGAGGAGAGATGACGAGCAGTACTTC

V: TRBV25-1
J: TRBJ2-3
size: -
D: -
CDR3: CASSPDPGSIDMQYF
DNA: TGTGCCAGCAGCCCCGACCCGGGAAGCATAGATATGCAGTATTTT

V: TRBV7-2
J: TRBJ1-5
size: -
D: -
CDR3: CASSLAGGTGQPQHF
DNA: TGTGCCAGCAGCTTAGCAGGCGGCACGGGTCAGCCCCAGCATTTT

V: TRBV19
J: TRBJ1-2
size: many
D: -
CDR3: CASSKGVPYGYTF
DNA: TGTGCCAGTAGCAAGGGGGTCCCTTATGGCTACACCTTC

V: TRBV6-6
J: TRBJ1-4
size: -
D: TRBD1
CDR3: CASSIDRGNEKVLF
DNA: TGTGCCAGCAGTATCGACAGGGGAAACGAAAAAGTGCTTTTT

V: TRBV28
J: TRBJ2-7
size: few
D: -
CDR3: CASSSPQGYEQYF
DNA: TGTGCCAGCAGTTCCCCGCAGGGCTACGAGCAGTACTTC

V: TRBV29-1
J: TRBJ2-2
size: -
D: -
CDR3: CSVKGGTRELFF
DNA: TGCAGCGTCAAGGGGGGAACCAGGGAACTGTTTTTT

V: TRBV6-5
J: TRBJ2-3
size: -
D: -
CDR3: CASTPAVTDTLYF
DNA: TGTGCCAGTACCCCCGCAGTAACAGATACGCTGTATTTT

V: TRBV5-1
J: TRBJ1-1
size: -
D: -
CDR3: CASSPLGDTEAFF
DNA: TGTGCCAGCAGCCCACTGGGGGACACTGAAGCTTTCTTT

V: TRBV4-1
J: TRBJ2-1
size: -
D: -
CDR3: CASSFGSCHPYLFYNEQFF
DNA: TGCGCCAGCAGCTTTGGTAGCTGCCACCCATACTTATTCTACAATGAGCAGTTCTTC